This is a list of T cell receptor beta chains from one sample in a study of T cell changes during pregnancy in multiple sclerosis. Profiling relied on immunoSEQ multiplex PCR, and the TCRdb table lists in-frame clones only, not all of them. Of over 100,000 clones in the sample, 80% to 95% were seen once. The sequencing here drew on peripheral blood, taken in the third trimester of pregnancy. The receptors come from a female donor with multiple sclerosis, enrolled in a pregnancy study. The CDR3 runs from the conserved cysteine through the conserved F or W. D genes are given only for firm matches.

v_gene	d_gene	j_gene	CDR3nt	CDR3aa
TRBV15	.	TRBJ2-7	TGTGCCACCAGCAGACCCCCAAAATACGAGCAGTACTTC	CATSRPPKYEQYF
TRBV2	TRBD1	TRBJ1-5	TGTGCCAGCAGGGACACAGGGGGACCCAATCAGCCCCAGCATTTT	CASRDTGGPNQPQHF
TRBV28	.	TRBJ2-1	TGTGCCAGCAGTTTCCCGGGACTGGGCTACAATGAGCAGTTCTTC	CASSFPGLGYNEQFF
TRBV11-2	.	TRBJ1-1	TGTGCCAGCAGCTTAGCCAGGCTCACTGAAGCTTTCTTT	CASSLARLTEAFF
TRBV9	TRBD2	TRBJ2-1	TGTGCCAGCAGCGTCACGCAACCGAATGCCTTTAGCGGGAGGGAGTACAATGAGCAGTTCTTC	CASSVTQPNAFSGREYNEQFF
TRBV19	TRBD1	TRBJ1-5	TGTGCCAGTAACCCCGGACAGGGTGGCAATCAGCCCCAGCATTTT	CASNPGQGGNQPQHF
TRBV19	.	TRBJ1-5	TGTGCCAGTCGTGACAAAATCCCAAAGTTTCAGCCCCAGCATTTT	CASRDKIPKFQPQHF
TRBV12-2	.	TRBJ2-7	TGTGCAAGTCGCTTAGCGTTGGCGGGGAAGGACGAGCAGTACTTC	CASRLALAGKDEQYF
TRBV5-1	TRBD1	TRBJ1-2	TGCGCCAGCAGCTTGGTAACAGGGGGCAACTATGGCTACACCTTC	CASSLVTGGNYGYTF
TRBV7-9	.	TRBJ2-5	TGTGCCAGCGAGGTGGACATAAGGTACCAAGAGACCCAGTACTTC	CASEVDIRYQETQYF
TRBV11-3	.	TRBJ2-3	TGTGCCAGCAGCTTAGATCGAGGGGGACCGAGCACAGATACGCAGTATTTT	CASSLDRGGPSTDTQYF
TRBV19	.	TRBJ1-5	TGTGCCAGTAGTGCGCCATTTAATCAGCCCCAGCATTTT	CASSAPFNQPQHF
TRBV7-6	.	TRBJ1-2	TGTGCCAGCAGCTTAACGGTGGAGGGGTATGGCTACACCTTC	CASSLTVEGYGYTF
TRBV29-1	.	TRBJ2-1	TGCAGCGTTGAAATGCTAGCAGCCTACAATGAGCAGTTCTTC	CSVEMLAAYNEQFF
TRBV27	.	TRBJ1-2	TGTGCCAGCATCCCAAGGGCAGGGAACTATGGCTACACCTTC	CASIPRAGNYGYTF
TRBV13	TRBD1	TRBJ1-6	TGTGCCAGCAGCTCCACACCCGGGACAGGGCGAGGTTCACCCCTCCACTTT	CASSSTPGTGRGSPLHF
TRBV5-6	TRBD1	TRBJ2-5	TGTGCCAGCAGCATTGGGACAGAATTAGAAGAGACCCAGTACTTC	CASSIGTELEETQYF
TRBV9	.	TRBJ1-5	TGTGCCAGCAGCTCTCCGGGGCAGCCCCAGCATTTT	CASSSPGQPQHF
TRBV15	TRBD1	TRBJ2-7	TGTGCCACCAGCAGAGCTAGGACAGGGCTGTACGAGCAGTACTTC	CATSRARTGLYEQYF
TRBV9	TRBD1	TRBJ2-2	TGTGCCAGCAGGGGGACAGGGGCAGCCGGGGAGCTGTTTTTT	CASRGTGAAGELFF
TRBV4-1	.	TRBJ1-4	TGCGCCAGCAGCCAAGCAGGCATCGTGGGTGAAAAACTGTTTTTT	CASSQAGIVGEKLFF
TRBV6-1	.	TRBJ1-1	TGTGCCAGCAGTGGGCTAGGACACCCGAACACTGAAGCTTTCTTT	CASSGLGHPNTEAFF
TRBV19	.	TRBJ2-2	TGTGCCAGTAGTATAGTGGCAGGCTCGGTGAGGAACACCGGGGAGCTGTTTTTT	CASSIVAGSVRNTGELFF
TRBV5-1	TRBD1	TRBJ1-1	TGCGCCAGCAGCTTGGGGCAGGGGGCCTATATGAACACTGAAGCTTTCTTT	CASSLGQGAYMNTEAFF